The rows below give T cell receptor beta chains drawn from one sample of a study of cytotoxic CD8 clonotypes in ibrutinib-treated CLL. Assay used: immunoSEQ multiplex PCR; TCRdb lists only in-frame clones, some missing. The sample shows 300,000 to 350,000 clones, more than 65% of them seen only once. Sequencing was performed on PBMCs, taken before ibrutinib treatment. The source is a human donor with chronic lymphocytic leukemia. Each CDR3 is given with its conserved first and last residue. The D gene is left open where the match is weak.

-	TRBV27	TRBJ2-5	TGTGCCAGCAGTTTAGGTACAGAGGGGACCCAGTACTTC	CASSLGTEGTQYF
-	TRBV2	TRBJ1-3	TGTGCCAGGACGCCGGAATCTGGAAACACCATATATTTT	CARTPESGNTIYF
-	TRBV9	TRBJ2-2	TGTGCCAGCAGCGTAGATGGTAGCGGGAACACCGGGGAGCTGTTTTTT	CASSVDGSGNTGELFF
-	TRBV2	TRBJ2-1	TGTGCCAGCAGACCTATGGGGGCCTACAATGAGCAGTTCTTC	CASRPMGAYNEQFF
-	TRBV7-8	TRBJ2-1	TGTGCCAGCAGCAGCCGGGAGCCGACCTCTGGGAATGAGCAGTTCTTC	CASSSREPTSGNEQFF
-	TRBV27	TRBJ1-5	TGTGCCAGCAGTTTATATCGTTCGGGGGGGGGCGCGGATCAGCCCCAGCATTTT	CASSLYRSGGGADQPQHF
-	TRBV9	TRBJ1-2	TGTGCCAGCAGCGTAGTCAGGCTCGGAAATCCAGGCTACACCTTC	CASSVVRLGNPGYTF
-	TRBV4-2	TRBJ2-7	TGTGCCAGCAGCCAAGAAGGTGGGAGAACCCGCTACGAGCAGTACTTC	CASSQEGGRTRYEQYF
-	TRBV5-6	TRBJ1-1	TGTGCCAGCAGCGTCGTACCCGAAGATAAGAGCACTGAAGCTTTCTTT	CASSVVPEDKSTEAFF
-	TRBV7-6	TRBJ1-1	TGTGCCAGCAGCGCGGGACTGAACACTGAAGCTTTCTTT	CASSAGLNTEAFF
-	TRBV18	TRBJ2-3	TGTGCCAGCTCACCTTTAGCGGCCCCTCCGGATACGCAGTATTTT	CASSPLAAPPDTQYF